Listed here are 32 T cell receptor beta chains from one sample, sequenced in a study of T cell responses to AZD1222 COVID-19 vaccine. Using immunoSEQ multiplex PCR, the repertoire was profiled, and TCRdb retains in-frame clones only, with some absent. The table includes 120,000 or so clones, roughly nine tenths detected once. The source material was peripheral blood, sampled on day 0 of AZD1222 vaccination. The receptors come from an adult in good health.

The chain carries TRBV2 and TRBJ1-3; D is ambiguous. Germline V gene sequence: CDR1 SNHLY, CDR2 FYNNEI. Trimming shortened V by 7 bases and J by 4 bases, and 14 bases separated the two germline ends. The CDR3 is made up of 14 amino acids. In nucleotides, the CDR3 is TGTGCCAGCACTGGGGAAACGGGAGGAAACACCATATATTTT. This codes for CASTGETGGNTIYF.

The chain combines TRBV4-3 with TRBJ1-5; D not certain. CDR3 length: 15 residues. Germline CDR1 reads LGHNA; CDR2 reads YSLEER. V gave up 0 bases and J gave up 3 bases, with 9 bases separating them. CDR3 protein: CASSQDWRANQPQHF. The DNA for the CDR3 is TGCGCCAGCAGCCAAGATTGGAGGGCCAATCAGCCCCAGCATTTT.

The CDR3 coding sequence is TGTGCCAGCAGCTTAGCGCGCCTAGGACTATATCGGGAGAGTACTGGGCAGTACTTC. It encodes CASSLARLGLYRESTGQYF. This chain connects TRBV7-8 to TRBJ2-7; D possibly corresponds to TRBD2 (6 bases). Germline CDR1 reads SGHVS; CDR2 reads FQNEAQ. Trimming stripped 0 bases from V and 9 bases from J, with 30 bases between. The CDR3 consists of 19 residues.

The chain is built from TRBV7-2 and TRBJ1-5; 9 bases align to TRBD1. The CDR3 runs to 12 residues. The germline CDR1 and CDR2 sequences are SGHTA and FQGNSA. Losses at the gene ends were 5 bases for V and 7 bases for J; bases not matched to a gene: 0. CDR3 loop: CASSGQGQPQHF. CDR3 nucleotide sequence: TGTGCCAGCAGCGGACAGGGGCAGCCCCAGCATTTT.

The chain has TRBV6-4 and TRBJ2-1; 9 nucleotides line up with TRBD2. The CDR3 has 15 amino acids. In germline, CDR1 is MRHNA, CDR2 SNTAGT. V trimming: 6 bases; J trimming: 6 bases; junction bases outside the gene matches: 9. The CDR3 DNA is TGTGCCAGCAGCCTACGCGGCGGGAGGGCCAATGAGCAGTTCTTC. Amino acids: CASSLRGGRANEQFF.

The J gene is TRBJ2-7, the V gene TRBV7-9; the D call may be TRBD1 or TRBD2 (5 bases each). Germline loops: CDR1 SEHNR, CDR2 FQNEAQ (reference sequence). The V end lost 5 bases, the J end lost 0 bases, and 14 bases lay between the germline ends. CDR3 length equals 15 residues. CDR3 residues: CASSPEWGTSYEQYF. CDR3 DNA: TGTGCCAGCAGCCCCGAGTGGGGGACCTCCTACGAGCAGTACTTC.

The gene calls are TRBV5-4 and TRBJ2-5, with 12 bases that match TRBD2. The V gene end was trimmed by 0 bases and the J gene end by 7 bases; junction bases not matched to a gene: 4. The CDR3 runs 15 residues. Germline-derived CDR1 and CDR2 are SGHNT and YYREEE (reference sequence). The chain's CDR3 is CASSLGLAGAGTQYF. CDR3 sequence (DNA): TGTGCCAGCAGCTTGGGACTAGCGGGAGCGGGGACCCAGTACTTC.

The gene calls are TRBV6-1 and TRBJ2-7; 7 bases agree with TRBD2. Trimming cost V 4 bases and J 2 bases; bases outside gene matches: 5. The germline gives CDR1 MNHNS, CDR2 SASEGT. This CDR3 contains 14 residues. This chain's CDR3 is CASSALGLAYEQYF. Here the CDR3 DNA reads TGTGCCAGCAGTGCCCTAGGACTAGCCTACGAGCAGTACTTC.

The chain is built from TRBV5-1 and TRBJ2-1; D is perhaps TRBD2 (6 bases). V lost 2 bases to trimming and J lost 8 bases, with 20 bases between them. The CDR3 spans 16 residues. CDR1 SGHRS and CDR2 YFSETQ come from the germline V gene. The CDR3 here is CASSFRPGLNGDEQFF. The CDR3 bases are TGCGCCAGCAGCTTCCGACCGGGACTCAATGGAGATGAGCAGTTCTTC.

The chain uses TRBV27 and TRBJ1-1, with a tentative D call TRBD1 (6 bases). Germline V lookup: CDR1 MNHEY, CDR2 SMNVEV (reference sequence). Deletions cut 6 bases from V and 5 bases from J, with 13 bases between. There are 13 residues in the CDR3. Here the CDR3 reads CASRGTGRTEAFF. DNA of the CDR3: TGTGCCAGCAGGGGCACAGGGAGGACTGAAGCTTTCTTT.

The J gene is TRBJ1-1, the V gene TRBV27, with D perhaps TRBD1 (5 bases). The germline V gene encodes CDR1 MNHEY and CDR2 SMNVEV (reference sequence). V lost 10 bases and J lost 7, with 16 bases in between. This CDR3 spans 12 amino acids. For the CDR3, the DNA is TGTGCCACCTACAATAATAGGGGTGAAGCTTTCTTT. Amino acid sequence: CATYNNRGEAFF.

V is TRBV13 and J is TRBJ2-7, with TRBD2 matching over 8 bases. Germline lookup yields CDR1 PRHDT and CDR2 FYEKMQ (reference sequence). The CDR3 spans 12 residues. Trimming cost V 6 bases and J 9 bases; bases outside gene matches: 7. Here the CDR3 DNA reads TGTGCCAGCAGTTTGAGCGGGAGCCGGCAGTACTTC. As protein: CASSLSGSRQYF.

Here the CDR3 DNA reads TGTGCCAGCAGCTTGACAGGGGCTGGAAACACCATATATTTT. Translated: CASSLTGAGNTIYF. The chain links TRBV7-2 to TRBJ1-3; 8 bases are shared with TRBD1. Germline lookup yields CDR1 SGHTA and CDR2 FQGNSA. J gave up 2 bases and V 3 bases, and 0 bases lay outside the gene matches. The CDR3 consists of 14 residues.

V and J are TRBV5-4 and TRBJ1-2; D perhaps matches TRBD1 (5 bases). Trimming left V 4 bases short and J 6 bases short, with 19 bases between. The CDR3 is 15 residues long. The germline CDR1 and CDR2 sequences are SGHNT and YYREEE (reference sequence). In DNA form, the CDR3 reads TGTGCCAGCAGCCTCCCGAGGGCCGGGGGTGATGGCTACACCTTC. This sequence encodes CASSLPRAGGDGYTF.

About this clone: The junction does not match germline at one end; this may be a read error. CDR3 DNA sequence: TGCAGTGCCACCCGGGCCGGGGGGCTGTTTTTT. Translation gives CSATRAGGLFF. This chain uses TRBV20-1 with TRBJ2-2, with D perhaps TRBD2 (6 bases). The germline CDR1 and CDR2 sequences are DFQATT and SNEGSKA (reference sequence). The CDR3 has 11 amino acids.

The chain links TRBV3-1 (or the pseudogene TRBV3-2) to TRBJ1-6, with a weak D call TRBD1 (5 bases). This CDR3 contains 19 residues. The ends were cut back, 1 base at V and 0 bases at J, with 16 bases in the middle. Germline V gene data show CDR1 as LGHDT and CDR2 as YNNKEL (reference sequence). The DNA for the CDR3 is TGTGCCAGCAGCCAAGTCCCGGGGAGGGGTAGCTCCTATAATTCACCCCTCCACTTT. It codes for CASSQVPGRGSSYNSPLHF.

J is TRBJ1-2 and V is TRBV27; tentatively, D is TRBD1 (5 bases). V was cut by 5 bases and J by 6 bases, with 16 bases left in between. CDR1 MNHEY and CDR2 SMNVEV come from the germline V gene (reference sequence). The CDR3 has 14 amino acids. CDR3 in amino acids: CASSIQFGTDGYTF. The CDR3 region has the DNA TGTGCCAGCAGTATCCAATTCGGGACCGATGGCTACACCTTC.

The V and J genes are TRBV5-4 and TRBJ2-3; TRBD2 matches 9 bases. The ends lost 0 bases at V and 3 bases at J; junction bases unmatched: 2. The CDR3 has 15 amino acids. Per germline, CDR1 SGHNT and CDR2 YYREEE (reference sequence). The CDR3 loop is CASSLVSGSTDTQYF. The CDR3 nucleotides read TGTGCCAGCAGCTTGGTTAGCGGGAGTACAGATACGCAGTATTTT.

The V call is TRBV27, the J call TRBJ1-2; D gene unclear. The V gene lost 2 bases and the J gene lost 8 bases, with 18 bases spanning the gap. The CDR3 has 15 residues. The germline V gene has CDR1 MNHEY and CDR2 SMNVEV (reference sequence). This chain's CDR3 is CASSLRAAGPRGYTF. In DNA form, the CDR3 reads TGTGCCAGCAGTTTAAGGGCGGCAGGCCCTAGGGGCTACACCTTC.

The V and J genes are TRBV19 and TRBJ2-2; D is uncertain. The CDR3 covers 15 residues. Germline V gene lookup returns CDR1 LNHDA and CDR2 SQIVND (reference sequence). With 4 bases removed from V and 0 bases from J, the gap between germline ends came to 9 bases. CDR3 loop: CASSNGLANTGELFF. The CDR3 coding sequence is TGTGCCAGTAGTAATGGTCTAGCGAACACCGGGGAGCTGTTTTTT.

Concerning this clone: The same CDR3 is also encoded by other DNA sequences in this sample. The chain is built from TRBV7-9 and TRBJ1-3; D gene uncertain. The CDR3 has 12 amino acids. CDR1 and CDR2 (germline): SEHNR, FQNEAQ (reference sequence). V was shortened by 0 bases and J by 3 bases, with 0 bases between the two germline ends. The CDR3 region has the DNA TGTGCCAGCAGCTTAGCTGGAAACACCATATATTTT. Translating gives CASSLAGNTIYF.

This clone showed up just once. The chain is built from TRBV15 and TRBJ1-1; a weak D match, TRBD1 (5 bases). Looked up from germline, CDR1 is LNHNV and CDR2 is YYDKDF (reference sequence). V gave up 0 bases and J gave up 0 bases, with 8 bases separating them. CDR3 length: 15 residues. The CDR3, as DNA: TGTGCCACCAGCAGAGACGGGGGGATGAACACTGAAGCTTTCTTT. It specifies CATSRDGGMNTEAFF.

The rearrangement joins TRBV13 to TRBJ2-1; 14 bases agree with TRBD2. CDR1 and CDR2 from the germline V gene are PRHDT and FYEKMQ (reference sequence). V trimming: 4 bases; J trimming: 0 bases; junction bases outside the gene matches: 11. CDR3 length: 20 residues. CDR3 sequence (DNA): TGTGCCAGCAGCTCCCTCGGACTAGCGGGAGGTCCACGCTCCTACAATGAGCAGTTCTTC. This sequence encodes CASSSLGLAGGPRSYNEQFF.

The chain employs TRBV11-2 and TRBJ1-3; D is ambiguous. In germline, CDR1 is SGHAT, CDR2 FQNNGV. V was pared by 1 base and J by 0 bases, with 7 bases between. This CDR3 spans 15 amino acids. CDR3 in DNA: TGTGCCAGCAGCTTAGCCGCGGTCTCTGGAAACACCATATATTTT. Protein sequence: CASSLAAVSGNTIYF.

The rearrangement uses TRBV19 and TRBJ1-3; 8 bases are a match to TRBD1. The CDR3 sequence is 16 residues long. V was clipped by 1 base and J by 5 bases; unmatched bases: 7. CDR1 and CDR2 (germline): LNHDA, SQIVND (reference sequence). The CDR3 here is CASSIARQGSRNTIYF. The CDR3 DNA reads TGTGCCAGTAGTATAGCTCGACAGGGGAGTCGAAACACCATATATTTT.

This clone is a singleton in its sample. The chain recombines TRBV7-9 with TRBJ2-7; perhaps TRBD2 as D (6 bases). The CDR3 is 14 amino acids. Germline values: CDR1 SEHNR, CDR2 FQNEAQ (reference sequence). The V gene lost 6 bases and the J gene lost 2 bases, with 14 bases spanning the gap. The CDR3 region is CASSSGLSTYEQYF. Written as DNA, the CDR3 is TGTGCCAGCAGTTCTGGACTATCAACCTACGAGCAGTACTTC.

This clone was picked up a small number of times. The chain joins TRBV4-2 to TRBJ1-3; no definite D call. V was shortened by 1 base and J by 1 base, with 17 bases between the two germline ends. CDR3 length: 18 residues. Germline CDR1 reads LGHNA; CDR2 reads YNFKEQ. The CDR3 reads CASSQGNRRATSGNTIYF. The CDR3 DNA reads as TGTGCCAGCAGCCAAGGCAACAGACGGGCCACATCTGGAAACACCATATATTTT.

CDR3 bases: TGTGCCAGCAGTTACGGGCTAGGGGCCGGGGAGCTGTTTTTT. Amino acid sequence: CASSYGLGAGELFF. The chain carries TRBV27 and TRBJ2-2, with D possibly being TRBD1 (5 bases). Trimming stripped 4 bases from V and 6 bases from J, with 12 bases between. This CDR3 spans 14 amino acids. Germline values: CDR1 MNHEY, CDR2 SMNVEV (reference sequence).

This rearrangement joins TRBV28 to TRBJ1-2; TRBD1 is a possible D gene (5 bases). CDR1 and CDR2 from the germline V gene are MDHEN and SYDVKM. This CDR3 contains 15 residues. The ends were cut back, 7 bases at V and 0 bases at J, with 15 bases in the middle. CDR3 region: CASTPSGNSNYGYTF. In nucleotides, the CDR3 is TGTGCCAGCACCCCTTCAGGGAATTCTAACTATGGCTACACCTTC.

This clone has only one observation. This rearrangement joins TRBV3-1 (or the pseudogene TRBV3-2) to TRBJ1-2; D unresolved. V was shortened by 0 bases and J by 0 bases, with 8 bases between the two germline ends. CDR1 LGHDT and CDR2 YNNKEL come from the germline V gene (reference sequence). This CDR3 is 15 amino acids long. CDR3: CASSQETASNYGYTF. The CDR3 DNA reads TGTGCCAGCAGCCAAGAAACTGCCTCTAACTATGGCTACACCTTC.

The chain recombines TRBV15 with TRBJ1-5, with D unresolved. Germline loops: CDR1 LNHNV, CDR2 YYDKDF (reference sequence). V was pared by 8 bases and J by 2 bases, with 10 bases between. This CDR3 spans 13 amino acids. CDR3 coding DNA: TGTGCCACCGCGGCAGCGGGCAATCAGCCCCAGCATTTT. Translated, it gives CATAAAGNQPQHF.

The gene calls are TRBV27 and TRBJ2-4, with unresolved D. V lost 6 bases and J lost 0, with 18 bases in between. This CDR3 is 17 amino acids long. CDR1 MNHEY and CDR2 SMNVEV come from the germline V gene (reference sequence). The CDR3 DNA reads TGTGCCAGCAGCCGACGGGCCGGCGCAGTAGCCAAAAACATTCAGTACTTC. Its protein product is CASSRRAGAVAKNIQYF.